One and the same sample provided the 6 T cell receptor beta chains below, sequenced in a study of long-term antiretroviral therapy in people with HIV. With survey level as its setting, the immunoSEQ assay was v3.0. Generated by immunoSEQ multiplex PCR, the TCRdb table keeps only in-frame clones and is missing some. The data show about 36,000 clones, with 80% seen just once and around 5.8% held by the top ten. The starting material was unsorted PBMCs, obtained 3.4 years after starting antiretroviral therapy. These receptors came from a man aged 25-45 years with HIV.

This sequence joins TRBV19 and TRBJ2-5; weak D call: TRBD1 (6 bases). V lost 3 bases and J lost 1, with 12 bases in between. Per the germline V gene, CDR1 is LNHDA and CDR2 is SQIVND (reference sequence). This CDR3 is 15 amino acids long. The CDR3 is CASSIRTAGQETQYF. The CDR3 DNA reads as TGTGCCAGTAGTATCCGGACAGCCGGCCAAGAGACCCAGTACTTC.

In its sample, this clone was seen once. The chain links TRBV7-9 to TRBJ2-2, with 10 bases matching TRBD2. With V trimmed by 2 bases and J by 7 bases, 4 bases remained unmatched. Germline V CDR1 and CDR2: SEHNR, FQNEAQ (reference sequence). The CDR3 loop spans 15 amino acids. CDR3 DNA sequence: TGTGCCAGCAGCTTAACTAGCGGGAAAGGCGGGGAGCTGTTTTTT. It yields the protein CASSLTSGKGGELFF.

The chain recombines TRBV5-1 with TRBJ2-3, with D tentatively TRBD1 (8 bases). Germline V CDR1 and CDR2: SGHRS, YFSETQ. The CDR3 is 15 residues long. V was shortened by 6 bases and J by 3 bases, with 17 bases between the two germline ends. CDR3 amino acids: CASIPGGGSTDTQYF. For the CDR3, the DNA is TGCGCCAGCATTCCAGGGGGCGGGAGTACAGATACGCAGTATTTT.

The chain recombines TRBV27 with TRBJ1-4, with D unclear. Germline V gives CDR1 MNHEY, CDR2 SMNVEV (reference sequence). This CDR3 region has 15 residues. V was shortened by 6 bases and J by 6 bases, with 17 bases between the two germline ends. The CDR3 nucleotides are TGTGCCAGCAGGGGGTCCGCAAGATTCGATGAAAAACTGTTTTTT. Translated: CASRGSARFDEKLFF.

The chain uses TRBV6-1 and TRBJ2-7, with D perhaps matching TRBD2 (5 bases). The length of the CDR3 is 16 residues. Germline CDR1 reads MNHNS; CDR2 reads SASEGT. With 2 bases removed from V and 0 bases from J, the gap between germline ends came to 14 bases. CDR3 bases: TGTGCCAGCAGTGAAAATCCGGCCGGGGTCTCCTACGAGCAGTACTTC. This translates into CASSENPAGVSYEQYF.

The sample holds a few counts of this clone. The rearrangement joins TRBV19 to TRBJ1-2; no clear D gene. V gave up 3 bases and J gave up 0 bases, with 14 bases separating them. Germline CDR1 LNHDA, CDR2 SQIVND (reference sequence). There are 16 residues in the CDR3. In DNA form, the CDR3 reads TGTGCCAGTAGTATCAGGTACGCCCCAGCTAACTATGGCTACACCTTC. Encoded protein: CASSIRYAPANYGYTF.